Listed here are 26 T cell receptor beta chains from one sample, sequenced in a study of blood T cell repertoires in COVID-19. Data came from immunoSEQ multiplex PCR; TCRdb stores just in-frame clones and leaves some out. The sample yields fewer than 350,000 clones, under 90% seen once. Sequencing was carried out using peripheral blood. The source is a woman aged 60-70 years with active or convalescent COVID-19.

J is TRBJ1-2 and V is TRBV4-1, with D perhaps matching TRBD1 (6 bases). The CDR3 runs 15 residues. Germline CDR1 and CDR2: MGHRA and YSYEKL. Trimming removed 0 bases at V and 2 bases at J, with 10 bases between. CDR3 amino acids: CASSQDQGQNYGYTF. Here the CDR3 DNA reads TGCGCCAGCAGCCAAGATCAGGGGCAGAACTATGGCTACACCTTC.

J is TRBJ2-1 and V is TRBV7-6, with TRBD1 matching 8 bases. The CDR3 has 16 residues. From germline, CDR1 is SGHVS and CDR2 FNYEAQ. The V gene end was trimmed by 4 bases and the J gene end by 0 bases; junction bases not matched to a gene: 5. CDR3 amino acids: CASSSTGTGSYNEQFF. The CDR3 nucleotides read TGTGCCAGCAGCTCAACCGGGACAGGCTCCTACAATGAGCAGTTCTTC.

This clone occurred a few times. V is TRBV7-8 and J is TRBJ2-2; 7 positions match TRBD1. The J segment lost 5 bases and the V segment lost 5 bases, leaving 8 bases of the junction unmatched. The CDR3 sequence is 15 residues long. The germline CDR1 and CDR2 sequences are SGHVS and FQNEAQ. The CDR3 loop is CASSPDRERTGELFF. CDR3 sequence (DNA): TGTGCCAGCAGCCCAGACAGGGAAAGAACCGGGGAGCTGTTTTTT.

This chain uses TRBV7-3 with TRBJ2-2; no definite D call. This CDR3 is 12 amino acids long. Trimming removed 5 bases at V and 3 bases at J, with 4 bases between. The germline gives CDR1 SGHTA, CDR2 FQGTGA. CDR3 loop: CASSDYTGELFF. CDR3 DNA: TGTGCCAGCAGCGACTACACCGGGGAGCTGTTTTTT.

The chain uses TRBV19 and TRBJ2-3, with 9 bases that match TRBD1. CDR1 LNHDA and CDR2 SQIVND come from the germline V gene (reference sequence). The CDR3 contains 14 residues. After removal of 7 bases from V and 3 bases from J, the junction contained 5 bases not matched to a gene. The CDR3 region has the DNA TGTGCCAGTACCATCGGGACAGGGACAGATACGCAGTATTTT. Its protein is CASTIGTGTDTQYF.

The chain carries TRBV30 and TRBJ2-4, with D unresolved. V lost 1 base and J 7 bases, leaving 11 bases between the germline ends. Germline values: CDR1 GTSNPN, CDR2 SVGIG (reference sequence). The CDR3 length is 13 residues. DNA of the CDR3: TGTGCCTGGAGTGGCGGTCTCGGGAACATTCAGTACTTC. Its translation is CAWSGGLGNIQYF.

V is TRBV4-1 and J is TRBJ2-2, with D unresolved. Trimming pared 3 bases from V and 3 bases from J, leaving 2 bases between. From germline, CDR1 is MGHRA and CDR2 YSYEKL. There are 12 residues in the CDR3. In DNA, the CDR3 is TGCGCCAGCAGCCACGACACCGGGGAGCTGTTTTTT. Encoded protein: CASSHDTGELFF.

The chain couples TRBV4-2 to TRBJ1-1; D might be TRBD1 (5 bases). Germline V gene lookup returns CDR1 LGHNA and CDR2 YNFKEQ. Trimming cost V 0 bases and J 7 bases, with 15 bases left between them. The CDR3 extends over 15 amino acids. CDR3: CASSQDGGGLSEAFF. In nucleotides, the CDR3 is TGTGCCAGCAGCCAAGATGGGGGGGGGTTGAGTGAAGCTTTCTTT.

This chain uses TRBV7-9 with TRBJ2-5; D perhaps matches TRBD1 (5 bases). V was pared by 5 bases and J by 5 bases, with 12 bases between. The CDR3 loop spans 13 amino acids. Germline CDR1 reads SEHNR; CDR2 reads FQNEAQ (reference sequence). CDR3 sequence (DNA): TGTGCCAGCAGCGCAGGGCCCCCGGAGACCCAGTACTTC. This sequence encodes CASSAGPPETQYF.

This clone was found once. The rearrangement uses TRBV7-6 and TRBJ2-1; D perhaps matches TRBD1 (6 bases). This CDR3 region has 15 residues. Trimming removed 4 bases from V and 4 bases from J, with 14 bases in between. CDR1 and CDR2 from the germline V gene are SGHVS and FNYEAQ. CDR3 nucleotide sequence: TGTGCCAGCAGCTCTATTACTGGACAGTACAATGAGCAGTTCTTC. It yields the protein CASSSITGQYNEQFF. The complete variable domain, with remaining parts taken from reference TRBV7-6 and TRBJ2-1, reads GAGVSQSPRYKVTKRGQDVALRCDPISGHVSLYWYRQALGQGPEFLTYFNYEAQQDKSGLPNDRFSAERPEGSISTLTIQRTEQRDSAMYRCASSSITGQYNEQFFGPGTRLTVL.

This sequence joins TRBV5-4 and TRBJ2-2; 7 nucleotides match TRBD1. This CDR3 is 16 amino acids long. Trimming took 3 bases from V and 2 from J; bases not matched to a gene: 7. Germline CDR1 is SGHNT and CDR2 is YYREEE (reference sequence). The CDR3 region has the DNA TGTGCCAGCAGCTCTCAGACAGGGTCCAACACCGGGGAGCTGTTTTTT. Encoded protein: CASSSQTGSNTGELFF.

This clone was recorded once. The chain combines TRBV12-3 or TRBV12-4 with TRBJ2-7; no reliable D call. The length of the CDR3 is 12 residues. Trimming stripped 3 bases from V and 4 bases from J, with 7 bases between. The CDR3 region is CASSFYKYEQYF. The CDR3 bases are TGTGCCAGCAGTTTTTACAAGTACGAGCAGTACTTC.

The CDR3 loop is CASSLDRLKGQPQHF. The CDR3 coding sequence is TGCGCCAGCAGCTTGGACAGGTTGAAGGGCCAGCCCCAGCATTTT. This chain uses TRBV5-1 with TRBJ1-5; possible D gene TRBD1, 5 bases. V was shortened by 0 bases and J by 7 bases, with 14 bases between the two germline ends. The CDR3 is 15 amino acids. Germline CDR1 SGHRS, CDR2 YFSETQ.

The CDR3 protein is CASNTGTGGPGELFF. Written as DNA, the CDR3 is TGTGCCAGCAACACCGGGACAGGGGGCCCCGGGGAGCTGTTTTTT. The J gene is TRBJ2-2, the V gene TRBV21-1; the table's D call, TRBD1, has no DNA check behind it. TRBV21-1 is tagged as a pseudogene. The length of the CDR3 is 15 residues.

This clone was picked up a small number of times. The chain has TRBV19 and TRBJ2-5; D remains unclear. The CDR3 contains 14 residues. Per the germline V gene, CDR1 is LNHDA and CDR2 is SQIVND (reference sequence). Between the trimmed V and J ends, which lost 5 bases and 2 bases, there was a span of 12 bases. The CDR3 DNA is TGTGCCAGTAGTCCTATGCGGATTCAAGAGACCCAGTACTTC. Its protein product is CASSPMRIQETQYF.

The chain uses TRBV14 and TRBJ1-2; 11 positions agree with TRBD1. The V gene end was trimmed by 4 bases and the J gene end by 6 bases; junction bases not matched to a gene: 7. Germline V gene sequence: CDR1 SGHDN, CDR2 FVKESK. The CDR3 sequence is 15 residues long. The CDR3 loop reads CASSLGTGGPDGYTF. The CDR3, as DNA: TGTGCCAGCAGCCTAGGGACAGGGGGTCCAGATGGCTACACCTTC.

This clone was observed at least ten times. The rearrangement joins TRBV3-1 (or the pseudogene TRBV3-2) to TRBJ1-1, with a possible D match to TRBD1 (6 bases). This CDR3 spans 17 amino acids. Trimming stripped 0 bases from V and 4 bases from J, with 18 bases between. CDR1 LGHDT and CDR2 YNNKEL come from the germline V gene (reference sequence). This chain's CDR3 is CASSQELRGTWGTEAFF. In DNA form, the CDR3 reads TGTGCCAGCAGCCAAGAGCTCAGGGGAACTTGGGGCACTGAAGCTTTCTTT.

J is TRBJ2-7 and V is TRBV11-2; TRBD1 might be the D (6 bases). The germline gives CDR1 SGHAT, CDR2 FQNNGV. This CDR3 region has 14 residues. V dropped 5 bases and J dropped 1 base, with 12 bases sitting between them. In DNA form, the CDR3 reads TGTGCCAGCAGCCCAGGGGCAGTATCCTACGAGCAGTACTTC. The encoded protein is CASSPGAVSYEQYF.

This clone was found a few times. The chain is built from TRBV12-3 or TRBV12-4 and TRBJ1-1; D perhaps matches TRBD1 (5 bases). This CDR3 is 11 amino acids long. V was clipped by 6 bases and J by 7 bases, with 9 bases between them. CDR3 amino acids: CASRVTVEAFF. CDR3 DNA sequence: TGTGCCAGCAGGGTGACAGTTGAAGCTTTCTTT.

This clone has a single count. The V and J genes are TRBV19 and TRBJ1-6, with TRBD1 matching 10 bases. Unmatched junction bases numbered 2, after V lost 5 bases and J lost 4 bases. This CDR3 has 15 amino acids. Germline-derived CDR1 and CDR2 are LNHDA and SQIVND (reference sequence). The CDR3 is CASSADRGYNSPLHF. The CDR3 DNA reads TGTGCCAGTAGTGCGGACAGGGGGTATAATTCACCCCTCCACTTT.

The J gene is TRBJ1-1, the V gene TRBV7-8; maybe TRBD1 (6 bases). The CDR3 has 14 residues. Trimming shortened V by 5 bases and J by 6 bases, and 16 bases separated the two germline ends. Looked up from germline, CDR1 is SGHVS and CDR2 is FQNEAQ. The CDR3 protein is CASSAREGVSEAFF. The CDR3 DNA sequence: TGTGCCAGCAGCGCGCGAGAGGGGGTTTCTGAAGCTTTCTTT.

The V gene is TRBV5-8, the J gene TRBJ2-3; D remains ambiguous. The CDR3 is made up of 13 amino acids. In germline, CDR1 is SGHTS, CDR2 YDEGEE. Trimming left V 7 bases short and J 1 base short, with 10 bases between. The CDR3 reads CASPLGRTDTQYF. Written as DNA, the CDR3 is TGTGCCAGCCCCCTGGGCCGCACAGATACGCAGTATTTT. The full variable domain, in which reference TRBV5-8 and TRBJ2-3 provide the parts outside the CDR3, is EAGVTQSPTHLIKTRGQQATLRCSPISGHTSVYWYQQALGLGLQFLLWYDEGEERNRGNFPPRFSGRQFPNYSSELNVNALELEDSALYLCASPLGRTDTQYFGPGTRLTVL.

CDR3 coding DNA: TGTGCCAGCAGTGATTGGACTAGCGGGTACTACAATGAGCAGTTCTTC. This gives the protein CASSDWTSGYYNEQFF. The chain is built from TRBV6-1 and TRBJ2-1; 11 positions match TRBD2. V trimming: 3 bases; J trimming: 3 bases; junction bases outside the gene matches: 4. The germline gives CDR1 MNHNS, CDR2 SASEGT. CDR3 length: 16 amino acids.

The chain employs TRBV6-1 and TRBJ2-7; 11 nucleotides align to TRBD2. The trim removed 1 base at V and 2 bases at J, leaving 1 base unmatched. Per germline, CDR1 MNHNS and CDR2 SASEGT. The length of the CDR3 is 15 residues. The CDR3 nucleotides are TGTGCCAGCAGTGAAGAGACTAGCGGGGCCTACGAGCAGTACTTC. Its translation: CASSEETSGAYEQYF.

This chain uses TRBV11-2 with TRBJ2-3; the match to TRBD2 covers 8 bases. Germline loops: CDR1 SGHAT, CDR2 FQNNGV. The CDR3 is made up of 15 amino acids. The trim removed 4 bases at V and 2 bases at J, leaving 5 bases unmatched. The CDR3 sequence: CASSSWTSPTDTQYF. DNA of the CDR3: TGTGCCAGCAGCTCCTGGACTAGCCCCACAGATACGCAGTATTTT.

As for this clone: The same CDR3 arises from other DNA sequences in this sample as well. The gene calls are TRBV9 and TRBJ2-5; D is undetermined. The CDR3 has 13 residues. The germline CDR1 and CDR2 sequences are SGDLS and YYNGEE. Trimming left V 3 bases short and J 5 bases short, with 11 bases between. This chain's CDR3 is CASSGRRGETQYF. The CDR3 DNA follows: TGTGCCAGCAGCGGGCGGCGTGGGGAGACCCAGTACTTC.